This TCR beta chain originates from a study of blood T cell repertoires in COVID-19. At the level of the study: Samples of COVID-19 (acute and convalescent) were obtained from the United States, Italy and Spain. PBMCs, B-cell-depleted T cells, or T cells provided the cDNA or gDNA that made up the material.

This CDR3 is 12 amino acids long. With 2 bases removed from V and 4 bases from J, the gap between germline ends came to 6 bases. Germline CDR1 MNHEY, CDR2 SVGAGI. Authors' analysis steps: For nucleated cells, counts were estimated from reference gene primer amplification. Clones were sequenced by immunoSEQ multiplex PCR, and TCRdb holds only the in-frame ones, with some missing. V and J calls and clone size are given by that table; D and trimming were obtained from the DNA. The sample has around 75,000 clones, about 90% seen once. The sequence was obtained from a human donor in a cohort sampled during active COVID-19. Material for sequencing was peripheral blood. The rearrangement uses TRBV6-5 and TRBJ2-7, with D perhaps matching TRBD1 (6 bases). The CDR3 spells CASSYRGYEQYF. DNA of the CDR3: TGTGCCAGCAGTTACAGGGGGTACGAGCAGTACTTC.